The rows below give T cell receptor beta chains drawn from one sample of a study of response to subunit inactivated influenza vaccine. TCRdb ran MiXCR on the RT-PCR reads and lists one entry per CDR3 protein. The table includes about 570,000 distinct CDR3 sequences, about 10% detected once. The sample was PBMCs from blood, taken on the day of vaccination. The receptor set was obtained from a middle-aged man who received an inactivated influenza vaccine. The CDR3 runs from the conserved cysteine through the conserved F or W. Each record gives: V gene, D gene, J gene, clone size, CDR3 protein, CDR3 DNA. The D gene is left open where the match is weak. Not all rows give a size; the values are once, few, many and, for expanded clones, a class.

TRBV7-2,.,TRBJ2-1,.,CASSLVGVTYNEQFF,TGTGCCAGCAGCTTAGTAGGGGTAACCTACAATGAGCAGTTCTTC
TRBV7-3,TRBD1,TRBJ2-2,.,CATRQGSAGELFF,TGTGCCACCCGACAGGGATCGGCCGGGGAGCTGTTTTTT
TRBV20-1,.,TRBJ2-7,.,CSAENRAASTYEQYF,TGCAGTGCTGAAAACCGGGCAGCCTCCACCTACGAGCAGTACTTC
TRBV7-8,.,TRBJ1-1,.,CASSLGQPLNTEAFF,TGTGCCAGCAGCTTAGGCCAGCCTCTGAACACTGAAGCTTTCTTT
TRBV5-1,TRBD1,TRBJ2-7,.,CASSSHGQGGEQYF,TGCGCCAGCAGCTCGCACGGACAGGGAGGCGAGCAGTACTTC
TRBV20-1,.,TRBJ2-5,.,CSARDRRGYQETQYF,TGCAGTGCTAGAGATCGGAGAGGGTACCAAGAGACCCAGTACTTC
TRBV6-2/TRBV6-3,.,TRBJ2-5,few,CASSYARETQYF,TGTGCCAGCAGTTACGCAAGAGAGACCCAGTACTTC
TRBV28,TRBD2,TRBJ2-7,.,CASSFLGLAGGRLDEQYF,TGTGCCAGCAGTTTCCTGGGACTAGCGGGGGGGCGCCTCGACGAGCAGTACTTC
TRBV6-5,TRBD1,TRBJ1-2,few,CASSDRGGYTF,TGTGCCAGCAGTGACAGGGGTGGCTACACCTTC
TRBV20-1,TRBD2,TRBJ2-1,many,CSAPGLASYNEQFF,TGCAGTGCGCCGGGACTAGCGTCCTACAATGAGCAGTTCTTC
TRBV10-3,.,TRBJ2-5,.,CAIRASETQYF,TGTGCCATCAGGGCCAGCGAGACCCAGTACTTC
TRBV27,TRBD2,TRBJ2-1,.,CASSRGGFWEQFF,TGTGCCAGCAGTCGGGGGGGGTTTTGGGAGCAGTTCTTC
TRBV19,.,TRBJ1-5,few,CASNPQRNQPQHF,TGTGCCAGTAATCCGCAGAGGAATCAGCCCCAGCATTTT
TRBV15,.,TRBJ2-7,few,CATSVSRSYEQYF,TGTGCCACCAGCGTCTCTCGGTCCTACGAGCAGTACTTC
TRBV4-2,.,TRBJ2-3,.,CASSQGGPHTDTQYF,TGTGCCAGCAGCCAAGGTGGTCCCCACACAGATACGCAGTATTTT
TRBV29-1,TRBD1,TRBJ2-7,.,CSVEIFGTGGEQYF,TGCAGCGTTGAGATCTTCGGGACAGGGGGTGAGCAGTACTTC
TRBV6-5,TRBD1,TRBJ1-1,.,CATRDSGTEAFF,TGTGCCACCCGGGACAGCGGCACTGAAGCTTTCTTT
TRBV2,TRBD1,TRBJ2-4,few,CATTGVYPDKNIQYF,TGTGCCACCACAGGGGTTTACCCTGATAAAAACATTCAGTACTTC
TRBV24-1,.,TRBJ2-3,few,CATSDSSATSTDTQYF,TGTGCCACCAGTGATTCTAGCGCGACTAGCACAGATACGCAGTATTTT
TRBV11-2,TRBD1,TRBJ1-2,few,CASSSGTGGRGYTF,TGTGCCAGCAGCTCCGGAACAGGGGGCCGTGGCTACACCTTC